The T cell receptor beta chain described here comes from a study of spatial heterogeneity in lung cancer. Turning to the study itself: Fewer alpha-chain than beta-chain sequences were consistently detected.

This clonotype appeared many times. Its antigen is not identified. This beta chain turned up in a library designed for alpha chains; as an off-target read, its abundance says little. TCR cDNA molecules were tagged individually, and each one carried a unique molecular identifier. Each CDR3 protein gets one entry after TCRdb re-called the 5' RACE reads with MiXCR. The data contain 15,000 to 20,000 distinct CDR3 sequences, 6.2% of them singletons. Overall study findings and caveats: The study found that expanded intratumoral alpha and beta TCR counts tracked tumor mutation counts.

V lost 0 bases to trimming and J lost 4 bases, with 9 bases between them. The germline CDR1 and CDR2 sequences are DFQATT and SNEGSKA (reference sequence). The CDR3 is 13 residues long. The time point: sample taken at primary tumor resection. A total of fewer than 80 untreated early-stage non-small cell lung cancer patients served as donors. Material for sequencing was whole RNA from tumor, nontumor lung or frozen PBMC, left unsorted. The input for sequencing was lung tumor tissue, taken at surgery. This receptor was identified in a male donor with early-stage non-small cell lung cancer. This chain joins TRBV20-1 and TRBJ1-1; D remains unclear. For the CDR3, the DNA is TGCAGTGCTAGAGAGCCTGCTTTCACTGAAGCTTTCTTT. As protein: CSAREPAFTEAFF.